This T cell receptor beta chain derives from a study of cytomegalovirus exposure and HLA in healthy donors (dated by TCRdb to about 2017). Context from the whole study: An earlier analysis of several hundred of the donors reported approximately 270 Gb of sequence data and some 120 million unique TCR beta sequences from approximately 180 million T cells. An early release covering roughly 580 HLA-typed donors comprised around 300 gigabases of sequencing data and 85 million to 100 million unique TCR sequences. Of the 350 to 400 genotyped donors, roughly 85% fell in the genetic ancestry cluster associated with self-reported Caucasian donors. The aim of the study was to test whether cataloging public T cell receptors could identify signatures of past pathogen exposure. The study used immunosequencing to profile the T cell repertoires of 666 subjects and linked those repertoires to cytomegalovirus serostatus. Besides the first cohort of hundreds of subjects, a separate validation cohort made up of over 100 different subjects was used. High-throughput TCR immunosequencing, statistical association of individual TCRs with disease status, and machine learning were combined to predict cytomegalovirus infection status. To study patterns of TCR occurrence, a later analysis re-analyzed previously published TCR beta repertoires from around 700 donors and added high-resolution HLA genotyping. In the later analysis, no new phenotypic data were used to find candidate immune exposures; instead, reliance was placed on TCR beta sequences and their occurrence across donors. An earlier analysis of 500 to 650 of the donors applied high-throughput TCR beta sequencing to assess whether each TCR beta V gene segment acted as functional or pseudogenic. Alongside the repertoire data, information on donor age, sex, ethnicity and CMV serostatus was compiled. A later genetic analysis took genome-wide SNP genotypes for 398 of the 666 donors and used that subset as a discovery cohort. Every discovery cohort repertoire had been produced on one sequencing platform. HLA typing included class I and class II loci at four-digit resolution. The number of typed donors differed by locus: about 629-630 for A, B, C, DRB1 and DQB1; some 500 for DQA1; fewer than 610 for DPA1; and around 490 for DPB1. Because of strong linkage in the cohort, roughly five DR-DQ haplotypes were treated as single units for association and clustering. Among some 410 genotyped donors of the cohort, an average of about 240,000 unique TCR beta nucleotide sequences was sequenced per donor, of which about 18% were non-productive.

Library preparation was by the immunoSEQ multiplex PCR assay. For the multiplex PCR, a mixture combining 60 forward primers for TCR Vbeta segments and 13 reverse primers for TCR Jbeta segments was used. Amplification of the CDR3 region of rearranged TCR beta genes was performed with a multiplex PCR assay on genomic DNA. On the Illumina HiSeq System, the amplified TCR beta libraries were sequenced as 87-base-pair reads. The authors processed their data as follows. A later analysis counted tens of millions of unique TCR beta chains across the 650 to 800 repertoires, and approximately 11 million of these chains were shared by at least two donors. To remove PCR and sequencing errors, raw reads were error-corrected and collapsed into unique sequences using a nearest-neighbor algorithm that merged closely related sequences. CDR3 sequences were aligned to IMGT reference sequences to assign V, D and J gene segments. For a sequence to be retained, a match of at least six nucleotides was required to both a V gene segment and a J gene segment. Rearrangements were called productive when the CDR3 lacked stop codons and stayed in frame with V and J; all others were non-productive. Following IMGT convention, CDR3 was defined as the stretch from the second conserved V-encoded cysteine to the conserved J-encoded phenylalanine. In an earlier analysis of roughly 610 of the donors, sequences lacking an unambiguous match to a single V gene segment were excluded. An earlier analysis of approximately 590 of the donors called V segments functional above 56.7% productive rearrangements and segregating when the between-donor standard deviation exceeded 5%. To diagnose cytomegalovirus status from the catalog of TCR beta chain sequences, a statistical classification framework was built. A later analysis assigned V and J genes by comparing TCR nucleotide sequences with IMGT/GENE-DB human TR gene sequences. The TCRdist pipeline was used in a later analysis to assign CDR3 sequences and most-parsimonious VDJ recombination scenarios. A later analysis defined each TCR beta chain by its CDR3 amino acid sequence plus V-gene family, and excluded reads lacking a unique V-gene family. To address suspected cross-contamination and a sequencing artifact, a later analysis removed around 600 highly shared, low-generation-probability nucleotide sequences. In a later analysis, a clonal expansion index was calculated for each public chain from normalized within-repertoire ranks of inferred template counts. A later analysis computed generation probabilities with a VDJ recombination model fitted to out-of-frame rearrangements, and checked the results against IGoR. In a later analysis, TCR-TCR, TCR-HLA and TCR-CMV co-occurrence was scored with hypergeometric tests, and a repertoire-size bias correction was applied to TCR pairs. In a later analysis, false discovery rates were estimated by permuting HLA or CMV assignments 20 times. In a later analysis, co-occurring TCRs were grouped using DBSCAN, and TCRdist sequence similarity was added for clustering within HLA-allele-positive subsets. For co-occurrence clustering, repertoires with fewer than 30,000 or more than 120,000 public chains were excluded, along with 5 or 6 repertoires with anomalous nucleotide sharing. TCRdb mirrors the immuneACCESS table, restricted to in-frame sequences. Some clones are absent from its copies; in checked studies, under half trace to an unresolved V gene, and the reason for the others is unknown. The V and J calls and clone size come from that table; D and trimming were worked out from the DNA. The sample table on file contains 200,000 to 250,000 clones. The ten most abundant clones make up 1.1% of the sample.

Per the germline V gene (reference sequence), MNHEY is the CDR1 and SMNVEV is the CDR2. CDR3 length: 13 amino acids, cysteine to phenylalanine. Only CDR3 DNA is held: 39 bases, read in frame from base 1. V lost 6 bases and J lost 3 bases; the stretch between them is 12 bases long. The cohort consisted of some 730 healthy bone marrow donors. Cohort members were all nominally healthy when sampled, although unrecorded immune exposures were likely present. The donor was CMV seropositive and belonged to the group of 250 to 350 seropositive cohort members. Each donor provided a peripheral blood sample, and peripheral blood mononuclear cells were used for TCR beta sequencing. The Qiagen DNeasy Blood Extraction Kit was used to extract genomic DNA from the blood cell samples. Frequency alone marks this clone as medium-sized (0.01 to 0.1%); no count is stored. Its antigen specificity is not known. Overall study outcomes, separate from this receptor: In a later analysis, HLA-associated TCR beta chains were found to be more clonally expanded and to have lower generation probabilities than equally common non-associated chains. A further reported finding was that TCR beta sequences accurately predicted the HLA-A and HLA-B alleles for most subjects in the first cohort. Because counts were too low, roughly 17 rarely observed V segments, including chromosome 9 orphons, were left out of the earlier analysis of several hundred of the donors. Roughly uniform sequencing depth across donors was assumed in presence/absence analyses, although this assumption may not hold. In a later analysis, most CMV-associated TCR beta chains were found to appear HLA-restricted, with HLA associations seemingly driven largely by CMV exposure. Cytomegalovirus status was reported to be diagnosed by the classifier with high specificity and sensitivity in both the original and validation cohorts. Specific HLA alleles were associated with roughly 16,000 TCR beta sequences at a false discovery rate of 0.05 in a later analysis. Immune exposure information for the cohort was limited to CMV serostatus. In an earlier analysis of over 550 of the donors, most TCR beta V segments were observed in productive rearrangements about 90% or about 30% of the time, broadly matching IMGT annotations. Because HLA typing was unavailable for some donors at each locus, only the typed subset was used in association tests. Strong co-occurrence of HLA alleles, especially DR and DQ, made assigning TCR associations to individual alleles difficult. According to a later analysis, TCR association rates differed among HLA loci, with DRB1 alleles showing the most associated TCRs and HLA-C alleles showing the fewest. Because the 87-base-pair reads could not distinguish some IMGT-functional V segments, including TRBV6-2 and TRBV6-3, those segments were excluded. A few of the identified cytomegalovirus-associated TCR beta chains were confirmed in vitro to be specific for cytomegalovirus antigens. The cohort was sequenced for TCR beta chains only, and without alpha or paired-chain data the features that could be detected were limited. The authors suggested that the approach could potentially be generalized to other disease states and immunological phenotypes. Compared with the 666-donor mean, donors in an Asian-associated ancestry cluster had fewer N-insertions in productive TCRs, according to a later genetic analysis. In a later genetic analysis, a missense DCLRE1C variant was associated with V-gene and J-gene trimming of TCR beta chains, and the association was replicated in an independent cohort. Correlated functional status among segregating V segments might reflect linkage disequilibrium, but an unknown experimental factor could not be ruled out. A cluster of highly shared sequence variants was judged likely to be a technical artifact of the sequencing pipeline. A total of roughly 160 TCR beta chains were listed by the study as associated with cytomegalovirus. While some public TCRs were present in many individuals, most TCR sequences turned up only very rarely across donors. A later analysis reported that several top co-occurrence clusters appeared linked to parvovirus B19, influenza, CMV and Epstein-Barr virus.

Input material: PBMCs. The clonotype originates from a girl aged 2-10 years in good health and CMV-seropositive. The sequence links TRBV27 to TRBJ2-7, with a weak D call of TRBD1 (6 bases match). The DNA sequence follows: TGTGCCAGCAGCACCGACAGGTTCTACGAGCAGTACTTC. Its coded protein is CASSTDRFYEQYF.